A selection of T cell receptor beta chains follows, all from one sample in a study of blood T cell repertoires in COVID-19. Measured with immunoSEQ multiplex PCR; TCRdb has only the in-frame clones, and not every one. Found here are roughly 200,000 clones, about 88% of them singletons; the top ten hold under 3.5%. The source material was peripheral blood. These receptors all stem from a woman in her twenties or thirties with active or convalescent COVID-19. CDR3s leave out the opening cysteine and the closing phenylalanine or tryptophan.

>TRBV24-1|TRBJ2-1
ATSARGLADSYNEQF
>TRBV4-1|TRBJ1-6
ASSQEGQAYNSPLH
>TRBV27|TRBJ2-7
ASSPWTGEYEQY
>TRBV30|TRBJ2-2
AWSGPAGVTGELF
>TRBV24-1|TRBJ2-1
ATSDSKSGSQYNEQF
>TRBV14|TRBJ1-1
ASSQMLGGTPEAF
>TRBV24-1|TRBJ2-7
ATSAWDRPAYEQY
>TRBV7-9|TRBJ2-3
ASSLTDRGPDTQY
>TRBV29-1|TRBJ2-5
SVDDRGLATQTQY
>TRBV18|TRBJ2-3
ASSPVQTQGRDTQY
>TRBV6-5|TRBJ2-7
ASSYSTGQGYEQY
>TRBV14|TRBJ2-3
ASSQDRTGLAGSTDTQY
>TRBV27|TRBJ2-1
AAGAGGWNEQF
>TRBV6-4|TRBJ1-1
ASSRGINTEAF
>TRBV11-3|TRBJ2-1
ASSLDLTSYNEQF
>TRBV7-6|TRBJ2-1
ASSYRSGTSGGFYNEQF
>TRBV10-1|TRBJ2-3
ASSEIAGKADTQY